This T cell receptor beta chain emerged from a study of identical twins. Findings and limits, study-wide: It was possible that invariant MAIT and iNKT cells partly confounded the zero-insertion analyses.

Between the trimmed V and J ends, which lost 2 bases and 8 bases, there was a span of 7 bases. The CDR3 extends over 12 amino acids. Germline CDR1 reads MNHEY; CDR2 reads SMNVEV (reference sequence). This clonotype was observed a handful of times. What it binds is unknown. MiXCR, run by TCRdb on the 5' RACE reads, gives a single entry per CDR3 protein. Of about 700,000 distinct CDR3 sequences in the sample, less than 10% were seen once. This sample was also put to use in a study of yellow fever vaccine responses in identical twins.

The sample consisted of PBMCs. The source of this sequence is a woman in her late teens or twenties in good health. The rearrangement uses TRBV27 and TRBJ2-1; D is uncertain. In DNA form, the CDR3 reads TGTGCCAGCAGTTTAAAGGGCTATGAGCAGTTCTTC. It translates to CASSLKGYEQFF.